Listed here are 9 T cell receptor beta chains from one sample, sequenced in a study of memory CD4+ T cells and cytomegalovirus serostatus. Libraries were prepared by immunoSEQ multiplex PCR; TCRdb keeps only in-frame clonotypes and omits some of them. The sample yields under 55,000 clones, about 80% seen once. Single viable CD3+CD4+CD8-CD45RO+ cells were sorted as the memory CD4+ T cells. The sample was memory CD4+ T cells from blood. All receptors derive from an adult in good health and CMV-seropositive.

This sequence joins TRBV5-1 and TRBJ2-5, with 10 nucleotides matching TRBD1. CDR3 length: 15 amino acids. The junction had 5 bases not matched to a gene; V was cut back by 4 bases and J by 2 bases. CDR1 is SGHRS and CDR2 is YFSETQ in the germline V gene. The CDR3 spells CASSRGDRGQETQYF. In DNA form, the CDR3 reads TGCGCCAGCAGCAGAGGGGACAGGGGACAAGAGACCCAGTACTTC. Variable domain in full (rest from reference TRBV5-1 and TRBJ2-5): KAGVTQTPRYLIKTRGQQVTLSCSPISGHRSVSWYQQTPGQGLQFLFEYFSETQRNKGNFPGRFSGRQFSNSRSEMNVSTLELGDSALYLCASSRGDRGQETQYFGPGTRLLVL.

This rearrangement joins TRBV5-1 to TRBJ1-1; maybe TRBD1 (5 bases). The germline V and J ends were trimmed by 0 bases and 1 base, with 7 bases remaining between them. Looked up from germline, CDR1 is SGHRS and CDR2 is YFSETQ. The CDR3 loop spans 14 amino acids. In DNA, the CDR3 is TGCGCCAGCAGCTTGGCAGGGACGAACACTGAAGCTTTCTTT. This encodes CASSLAGTNTEAFF.

The CDR3 nucleotides are TGTGCCAGCAGCTTGTCGCGGGCGCGGGGTTTGGGCACTGAAGCTTTCTTT. Its protein product is CASSLSRARGLGTEAFF. This chain links TRBV5-4 with TRBJ1-1, with D uncertain. V was shortened by 1 base and J by 4 bases, with 20 bases between the two germline ends. Germline V gene data show CDR1 as SGHNT and CDR2 as YYREEE (reference sequence). CDR3 length: 17 residues.

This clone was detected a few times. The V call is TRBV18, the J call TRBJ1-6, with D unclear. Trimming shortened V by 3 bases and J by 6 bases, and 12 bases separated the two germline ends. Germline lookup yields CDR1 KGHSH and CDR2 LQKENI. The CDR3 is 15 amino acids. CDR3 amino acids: CASSPLQGLNSPLHF. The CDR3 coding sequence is TGTGCCAGCTCACCCCTACAAGGGCTTAATTCACCCCTCCACTTT.

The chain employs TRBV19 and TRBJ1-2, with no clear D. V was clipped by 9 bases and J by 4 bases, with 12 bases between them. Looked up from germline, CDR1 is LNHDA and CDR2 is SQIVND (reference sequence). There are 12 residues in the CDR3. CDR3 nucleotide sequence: TGTGCCAGCTCAGAGCGCCGCTATGGCTACACCTTC. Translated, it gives CASSERRYGYTF.

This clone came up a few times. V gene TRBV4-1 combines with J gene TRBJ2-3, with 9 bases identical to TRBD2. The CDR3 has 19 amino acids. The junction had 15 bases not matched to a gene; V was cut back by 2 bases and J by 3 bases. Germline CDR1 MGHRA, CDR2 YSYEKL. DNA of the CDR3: TGCGCCAGCAGCCAAAGGTCCTCGACTAGCGGCTGGGCAACAGATACGCAGTATTTT. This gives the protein CASSQRSSTSGWATDTQYF.

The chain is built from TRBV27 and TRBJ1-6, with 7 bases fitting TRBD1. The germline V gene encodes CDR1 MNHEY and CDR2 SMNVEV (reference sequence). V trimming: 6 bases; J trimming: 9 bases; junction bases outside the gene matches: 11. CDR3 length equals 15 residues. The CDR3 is CASRRGRGSSSPLHF. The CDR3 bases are TGTGCCAGCAGGCGGGGCAGGGGGTCCAGTTCACCCCTCCACTTT.

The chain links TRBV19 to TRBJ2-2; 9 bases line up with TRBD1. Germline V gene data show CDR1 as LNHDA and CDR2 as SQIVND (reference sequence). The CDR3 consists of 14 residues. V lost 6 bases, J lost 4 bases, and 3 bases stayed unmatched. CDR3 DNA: TGTGCCAGTAGACAGGGGGCCAGCACCGGGGAGCTGTTTTTT. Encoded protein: CASRQGASTGELFF.

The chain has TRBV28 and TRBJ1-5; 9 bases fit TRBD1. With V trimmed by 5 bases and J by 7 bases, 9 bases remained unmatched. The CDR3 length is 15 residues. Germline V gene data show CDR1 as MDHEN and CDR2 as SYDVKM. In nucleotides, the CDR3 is TGTGCCAGCAGTCCGGGGACAGGGAAATTACAGCCCCAGCATTTT. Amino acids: CASSPGTGKLQPQHF.